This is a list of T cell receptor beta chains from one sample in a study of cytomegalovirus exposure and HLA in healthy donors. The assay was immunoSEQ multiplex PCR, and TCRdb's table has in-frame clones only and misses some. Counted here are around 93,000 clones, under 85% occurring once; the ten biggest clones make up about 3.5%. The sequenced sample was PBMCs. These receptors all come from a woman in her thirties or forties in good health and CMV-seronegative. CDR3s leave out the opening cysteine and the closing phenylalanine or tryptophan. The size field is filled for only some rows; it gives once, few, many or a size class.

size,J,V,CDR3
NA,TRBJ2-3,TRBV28,ASSSGQGPPTDTQY
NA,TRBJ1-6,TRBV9,ASSADRENSPLH
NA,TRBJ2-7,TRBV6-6,ASSTRLAGGNEQY
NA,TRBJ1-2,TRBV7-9,ASSFPAGRHGYT
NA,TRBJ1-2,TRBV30,AWSVPGDSYGYT
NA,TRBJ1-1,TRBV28,ASSSDRGMANTEAF
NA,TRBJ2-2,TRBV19,ASSIARQGFGELF
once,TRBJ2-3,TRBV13,ASSPNRVLAGETDTQY
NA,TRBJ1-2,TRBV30,AWSTGTSFNYGYT
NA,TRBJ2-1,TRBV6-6,ASSYPGLGGNEQF
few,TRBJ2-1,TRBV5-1,ASSGLAGVSEQF
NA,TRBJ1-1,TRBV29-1,SGRTVNTEAF
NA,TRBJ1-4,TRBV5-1,ASKDRTNEKLF
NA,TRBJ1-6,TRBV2,ASGDTAYGSPLH
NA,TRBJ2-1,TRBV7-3,ASSPRTSGVDEQF
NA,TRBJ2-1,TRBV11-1,ASLRGGSSYNEQF
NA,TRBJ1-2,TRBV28,ASSFWSGDGYT
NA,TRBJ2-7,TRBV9,ASSARLAGPGNEQY
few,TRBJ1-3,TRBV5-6,ASSSRDRDANTIY
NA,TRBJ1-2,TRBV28,ASSLGGAQDYGYT
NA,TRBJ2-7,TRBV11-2,ASVFGGRASEQY
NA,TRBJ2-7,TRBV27,ASSKTPGTASYEQY
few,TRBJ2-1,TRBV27,ALAGYNEQF
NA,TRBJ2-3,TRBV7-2,ASSLGFLQRQNTQY
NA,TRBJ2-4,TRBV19,ASSIDGFGSTIQY
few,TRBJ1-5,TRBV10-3,AISDRGNQPQH